These 22 T cell receptor beta chains came from one sample sequenced in a study of cytomegalovirus exposure and HLA in healthy donors. Using immunoSEQ multiplex PCR, the repertoire was profiled, and TCRdb retains in-frame clones only, with some absent. The sample has 90,000 to 150,000 clones, more than 75% seen once. The sequenced sample consisted of PBMCs. The receptor set was obtained from a woman aged 30 to 39 in good health and CMV-seronegative.

V is TRBV19 and J is TRBJ1-1; D call uncertain. The CDR3 consists of 13 residues. With 5 bases removed from V and 4 bases from J, the gap between germline ends came to 11 bases. Germline V gene data show CDR1 as LNHDA and CDR2 as SQIVND (reference sequence). CDR3 nucleotide sequence: TGTGCCAGTAGTCTACCCCCCGGCACTGAAGCTTTCTTT. Its translation is CASSLPPGTEAFF.

The gene calls are TRBV28 and TRBJ1-6; possible D gene TRBD1, 5 bases. Germline-derived CDR1 and CDR2 are MDHEN and SYDVKM. V lost 6 bases and J 1 base, leaving 7 bases between the germline ends. This CDR3 contains 14 residues. The CDR3 region has the DNA TGTGCCAGCAGACAGGTTTCCTATAATTCACCCCTCCACTTT. Translation: CASRQVSYNSPLHF.

V and J are TRBV28 and TRBJ1-4; 8 nucleotides agree with TRBD1. Germline-derived CDR1 and CDR2 are MDHEN and SYDVKM. The length of the CDR3 is 12 residues. Losses at the gene ends were 5 bases for V and 8 bases for J; bases not matched to a gene: 1. CDR3 sequence reads: CASSRTGEKLFF. CDR3 coding DNA: TGTGCCAGCAGTCGGACAGGGGAAAAACTGTTTTTT.

The chain has TRBV7-9 and TRBJ2-5; 8 positions match TRBD1. V shed 0 bases and J 2 bases; nucleotides not matched to a gene: 8. The CDR3 runs to 17 residues. Germline V lookup: CDR1 SEHNR, CDR2 FQNEAQ (reference sequence). The CDR3 spells CASSLAPRQGSQETQYF. DNA of the CDR3: TGTGCCAGCAGCTTAGCGCCGAGACAGGGGTCTCAAGAGACCCAGTACTTC.

This chain links TRBV29-1 with TRBJ1-1, with TRBD1 identical over 11 bases. CDR1 SQVTM and CDR2 ANQGSEA come from the germline V gene. J lost 4 bases, V lost 4 bases, and 8 bases had no gene match. This CDR3 has 15 residues. Here the CDR3 reads CSVGEDRGPRTEAFF. The CDR3 region has the DNA TGCAGCGTTGGGGAGGACAGGGGGCCTCGCACTGAAGCTTTCTTT.

This clone was found once. This chain links TRBV7-2 with TRBJ2-4; D possibly corresponds to TRBD1 (5 bases). V dropped 5 bases and J dropped 8 bases, with 19 bases sitting between them. CDR3 size: 15 residues. Looked up from germline, CDR1 is SGHTA and CDR2 is FQGNSA. CDR3 nucleotide sequence: TGTGCCAGCAGCGGTAGAGGCGGACCCAGGGACATTCAGTACTTC. The encoded protein is CASSGRGGPRDIQYF.

The chain couples TRBV30 to TRBJ1-4, with TRBD1 matching 7 bases. Trimming cost V 6 bases and J 8 bases; bases outside gene matches: 9. This CDR3 has 13 residues. Germline CDR1 GTSNPN, CDR2 SVGIG (reference sequence). The CDR3: CACDRDWGEKLFF. The DNA of the CDR3 is TGTGCCTGTGACAGGGATTGGGGGGAAAAACTGTTTTTT.

The rearrangement uses TRBV5-1 and TRBJ2-1, with a weak D call TRBD2 (7 bases). V was shortened by 3 bases and J by 7 bases, with 14 bases between the two germline ends. CDR1 SGHRS and CDR2 YFSETQ come from the germline V gene. The CDR3 has 14 residues. The DNA of the CDR3 is TGCGCCAGCAGCTATTGGGGGGGCGCGAATGAGCAGTTCTTC. As protein: CASSYWGGANEQFF. Full variable domain (outside the CDR3, taken from reference TRBV5-1 and TRBJ2-1): KAGVTQTPRYLIKTRGQQVTLSCSPISGHRSVSWYQQTPGQGLQFLFEYFSETQRNKGNFPGRFSGRQFSNSRSEMNVSTLELGDSALYLCASSYWGGANEQFFGPGTRLTVL.

The chain carries TRBV7-2 and TRBJ2-7; the match to TRBD2 covers 7 bases. CDR1 SGHTA and CDR2 FQGNSA come from the germline V gene. V was clipped by 1 base and J by 6 bases; unmatched bases: 9. The CDR3 is made up of 15 amino acids. The CDR3 reads CASSLGLWGGIEQYF. The CDR3 DNA reads as TGTGCCAGCAGCTTAGGACTTTGGGGGGGAATCGAGCAGTACTTC.

CDR3 in amino acids: CASSQDKGGGEGYTF. CDR3 bases: TGCGCCAGCAGCCAAGATAAGGGGGGGGGCGAAGGCTACACCTTC. The chain couples TRBV4-3 to TRBJ1-2; TRBD1 is a possible D gene (6 bases). The length of the CDR3 is 15 residues. V lost 0 bases and J lost 8, with 16 bases in between. CDR1 and CDR2 (germline): LGHNA, YSLEER.

The rearrangement uses TRBV9 and TRBJ2-1, with D maybe TRBD2 (6 bases). The CDR3 consists of 16 residues. Per the germline V gene, CDR1 is SGDLS and CDR2 is YYNGEE. V was cut by 4 bases and J by 4 bases, with 18 bases left in between. The DNA of the CDR3 is TGTGCCAGCAGCCCCGGACTAACCGGGGGTTACAATGAGCAGTTCTTC. Translation gives CASSPGLTGGYNEQFF.

The chain employs TRBV7-4 and TRBJ1-5; 7 bases match TRBD1. Germline V gene data show CDR1 as SGHVT and CDR2 as SQSDAQ. V trimming: 5 bases; J trimming: 5 bases; junction bases outside the gene matches: 9. The CDR3 runs to 15 residues. The DNA of the CDR3 is TGTGCCAGCAGCCGTACAGGGGACGGGGATCAGCCCCAGCATTTT. Translating it yields CASSRTGDGDQPQHF.

The chain is built from TRBV5-4 and TRBJ1-2; D is possibly TRBD1 (5 bases). V was clipped by 6 bases and J by 4 bases, with 13 bases between them. Germline V gene sequence: CDR1 SGHNT, CDR2 YYREEE (reference sequence). The CDR3 is 13 residues long. The CDR3 protein is CASTTNQGYGYTF. DNA of the CDR3: TGTGCCAGCACCACTAATCAGGGCTATGGCTACACCTTC.

The chain couples TRBV7-2 to TRBJ1-5; 8 positions match TRBD1. This CDR3 contains 16 residues. The V gene's germline CDR1 is SGHTA and CDR2 FQGNSA. V shed 5 bases, J shed 3 bases, and the junction held 9 bases outside the gene matches. The CDR3 is CASSPHQGALNQPQHF. CDR3 sequence (DNA): TGTGCCAGCAGCCCCCACCAGGGGGCCCTCAATCAGCCCCAGCATTTT. Looking up the rest from reference TRBV7-2 and TRBJ1-5 gives the full variable domain: GAGVSQSPSNKVTEKGKDVELRCDPISGHTALYWYRQSLGQGLEFLIYFQGNSAPDKSGLPSDRFSAERTGGSVSTLTIQRTQQEDSAVYLCASSPHQGALNQPQHFGDGTRLSIL.

The rearrangement joins TRBV30 to TRBJ2-7; the match to TRBD2 covers 8 bases. V lost 4 bases, J lost 6 bases, and 11 bases stayed unmatched. The CDR3 loop spans 14 amino acids. Germline V gene data show CDR1 as GTSNPN and CDR2 as SVGIG (reference sequence). CDR3 sequence reads: CAWTRGGVGSEQYF. The CDR3 DNA follows: TGTGCCTGGACCCGGGGGGGGGTTGGTTCCGAGCAGTACTTC. Supplemented by reference TRBV30 and TRBJ2-7, the full variable domain reads SQTIHQWPATLVQPVGSPLSLECTVEGTSNPNLYWYRQAAGRGLQLLFYSVGIGQISSEVPQNLSASRPQDRQFILSSKKLLLSDSGFYLCAWTRGGVGSEQYFGPGTRLTVT.

The V and J genes are TRBV5-4 and TRBJ2-3; tentatively, D is TRBD2 (5 bases). The CDR3 spans 15 residues. The germline gives CDR1 SGHNT, CDR2 YYREEE (reference sequence). Trimming took off 1 base at V and 1 base at J, with 10 bases between the two ends. The CDR3, as DNA: TGTGCCAGCAGCTTGAGGGAGATTGGCACAGATACGCAGTATTTT. Amino acid sequence: CASSLREIGTDTQYF.

This clone occurred once. The chain is built from TRBV7-9 and TRBJ2-3; 8 bases are a match to TRBD2. Germline CDR1 and CDR2: SEHNR and FQNEAQ (reference sequence). The junction had 8 bases not matched to a gene; V was cut back by 7 bases and J by 2 bases. This CDR3 has 15 amino acids. The CDR3 sequence is CASTLGLAITDTQYF. CDR3 DNA: TGTGCCAGCACCCTAGGACTAGCTATCACAGATACGCAGTATTTT.

The CDR3 loop reads CASSLQGPNEKLFF. CDR3 coding DNA: TGTGCCAGCAGCCTACAGGGTCCTAATGAAAAACTGTTTTTT. The chain uses TRBV7-9 and TRBJ1-4; possible D gene TRBD1, 6 bases. The V gene's germline CDR1 is SEHNR and CDR2 FQNEAQ (reference sequence). V lost 5 bases, J lost 3 bases, and 10 bases lay in between. The CDR3 is 14 amino acids.

This chain joins TRBV2 and TRBJ1-2, with 8 nucleotides matching TRBD1. Germline-derived CDR1 and CDR2 are SNHLY and FYNNEI. The CDR3 runs to 15 residues. V was clipped by 10 bases and J by 0 bases; unmatched bases: 10. The CDR3 loop is CANPGQDRPNYGYTF. CDR3 bases: TGTGCCAATCCGGGACAGGACAGACCTAACTATGGCTACACCTTC.

In its sample, this clone was seen once. CDR3 loop: CASSEYRNTGELFF. CDR3 DNA sequence: TGTGCCAGCAGTGAATACAGGAACACCGGGGAGCTGTTTTTT. The genes are TRBV25-1 and TRBJ2-2; D gene ambiguous. The CDR3 length is 14 residues. The ends were cut back, 0 bases at V and 1 base at J, with 3 bases in the middle. Germline CDR1 is MGHDK and CDR2 is SYGVNS.

V gene TRBV11-3 combines with J gene TRBJ2-7; maybe TRBD2 (5 bases). From germline, CDR1 is SGHNT and CDR2 YENEEA. Trimming shortened V by 4 bases and J by 6 bases, and 22 bases separated the two germline ends. The CDR3 length is 16 residues. The CDR3 DNA reads as TGTGCCAGCAGCTACAAAAGGGTGGACTCCGTCCTCGAGCAGTACTTC. Translating gives CASSYKRVDSVLEQYF. The entire variable domain, with the rest obtained from reference TRBV11-3 and TRBJ2-7, is as follows: EAGVVQSPRYKIIEKKQPVAFWCNPISGHNTLYWYLQNLGQGPELLIRYENEEAVDDSQLPKDRFSAERLKGVDSTLKIQPAELGDSAVYLCASSYKRVDSVLEQYFGPGTRLTVT.

The V call is TRBV9, the J call TRBJ2-3, with 11 bases lining up with TRBD2. CDR1 is SGDLS, CDR2 YYNGEE, per germline. Trimming cost V 2 bases and J 4 bases; bases outside gene matches: 3. CDR3 length: 15 residues. CDR3 sequence reads: CASSVSGGVPDTQYF. The CDR3 nucleotides are TGTGCCAGCAGCGTTAGCGGGGGGGTGCCAGATACGCAGTATTTT.